These T cell receptor beta chains were read from a single sample in a study of cytomegalovirus exposure and HLA in healthy donors. Profiled with immunoSEQ multiplex PCR; TCRdb holds only in-frame clones, not every one. The table shows 250,000 to 350,000 clones, with about nine tenths occurring only once. Sequences were obtained from PBMCs. The origin of the receptors is a woman aged 25-40 years in good health and CMV-seropositive. CDR3s include the opening cysteine and the closing phenylalanine or tryptophan.

j_call,v_call,cdr3_aa
TRBJ2-7,TRBV29-1,CSVGELYEQYF
TRBJ1-1,TRBV30,CAGYRATEAFF
TRBJ2-3,TRBV28,CASSFPPKDTQYF
TRBJ1-3,TRBV28,CASSTQGENSGNTIYF
TRBJ1-1,TRBV28,CASSTTRQGIADTEAFF
TRBJ2-5,TRBV5-6,CASSLGGSETQYF
TRBJ2-1,TRBV9,CASSVASGGHNEQFF
TRBJ2-1,TRBV6-4,CASSAGLAGSSYNEQFF
TRBJ2-3,TRBV9,CASSVGSSLYTDTQYF
TRBJ2-7,TRBV27,CATGVRGGSYEQYF
TRBJ2-5,TRBV27,CASRLIAEYQETQYF
TRBJ2-1,TRBV4-1,CASSQDSSPGIGNEQFF
TRBJ2-3,TRBV30,CAALGPGATQYF
TRBJ1-2,TRBV30,CAWAPRVGGYTF